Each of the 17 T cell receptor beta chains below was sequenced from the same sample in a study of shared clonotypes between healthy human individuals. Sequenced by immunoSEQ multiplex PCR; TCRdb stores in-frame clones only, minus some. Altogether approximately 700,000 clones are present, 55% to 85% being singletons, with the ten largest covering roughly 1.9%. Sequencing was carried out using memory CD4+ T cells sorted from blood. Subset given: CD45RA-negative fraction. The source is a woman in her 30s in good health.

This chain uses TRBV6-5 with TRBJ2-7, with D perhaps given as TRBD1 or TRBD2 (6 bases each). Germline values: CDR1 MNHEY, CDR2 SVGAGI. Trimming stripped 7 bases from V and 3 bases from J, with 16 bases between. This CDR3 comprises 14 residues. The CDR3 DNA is TGTGCCAGCACCAAGGTAGAGGGGGGCTACGAGCAGTACTTC. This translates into CASTKVEGGYEQYF.

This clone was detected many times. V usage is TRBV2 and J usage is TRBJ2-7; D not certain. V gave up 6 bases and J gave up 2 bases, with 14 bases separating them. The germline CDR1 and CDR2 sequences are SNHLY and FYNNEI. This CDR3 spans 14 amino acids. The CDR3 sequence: CASSHPMRPYEQYF. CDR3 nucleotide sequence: TGTGCCAGCAGCCATCCCATGAGGCCCTACGAGCAGTACTTC.

The CDR3 protein is CASSANSGTYEQYF. The DNA for the CDR3 is TGTGCCAGCAGTGCGAACAGTGGTACCTACGAGCAGTACTTC. The V and J genes are TRBV2 and TRBJ2-7, with D uncertain. CDR1 is SNHLY, CDR2 FYNNEI, per germline. Trimming removed 4 bases at V and 2 bases at J, with 12 bases between. This CDR3 is built from 14 residues.

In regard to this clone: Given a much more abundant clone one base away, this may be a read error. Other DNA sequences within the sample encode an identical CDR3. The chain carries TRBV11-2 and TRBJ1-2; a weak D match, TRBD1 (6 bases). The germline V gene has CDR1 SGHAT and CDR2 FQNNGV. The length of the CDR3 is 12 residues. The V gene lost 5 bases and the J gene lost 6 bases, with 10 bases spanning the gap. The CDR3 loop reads CASSPNRDGYTF. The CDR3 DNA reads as TGTGCCAGCAGCCCCAACAGGGATGGCTACACCTTC. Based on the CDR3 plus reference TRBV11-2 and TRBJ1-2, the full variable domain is EAGVAQSPRYKIIEKRQSVAFWCNPISGHATLYWYQQILGQGPKLLIQFQNNGVVDDSQLPKDRFSAERLKGVDSTLKIQPAKLEDSAVYLCASSPNRDGYTFGSGTRLTVV.

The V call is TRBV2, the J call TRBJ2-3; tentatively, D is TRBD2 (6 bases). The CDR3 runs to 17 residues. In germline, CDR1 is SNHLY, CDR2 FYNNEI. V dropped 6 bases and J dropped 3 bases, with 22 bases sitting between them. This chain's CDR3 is CASSATAGFGGTDTQYF. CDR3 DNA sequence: TGTGCCAGCAGCGCTACGGCGGGTTTCGGGGGAACAGATACGCAGTATTTT.

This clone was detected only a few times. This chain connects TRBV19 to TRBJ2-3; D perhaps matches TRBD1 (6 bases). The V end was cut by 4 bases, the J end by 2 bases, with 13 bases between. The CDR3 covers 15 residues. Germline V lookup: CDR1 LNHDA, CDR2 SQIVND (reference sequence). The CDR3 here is CASSKGQMHTDTQYF. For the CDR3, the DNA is TGTGCCAGTAGTAAAGGACAGATGCACACAGATACGCAGTATTTT.

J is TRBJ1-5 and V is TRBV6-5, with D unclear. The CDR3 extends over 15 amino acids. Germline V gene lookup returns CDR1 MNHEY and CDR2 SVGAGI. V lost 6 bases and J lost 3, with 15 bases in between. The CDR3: CASSQTWGSNQPQHF. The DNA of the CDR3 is TGTGCCAGCAGCCAAACATGGGGTTCCAATCAGCCCCAGCATTTT.

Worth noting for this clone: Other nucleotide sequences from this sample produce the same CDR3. The CDR3 is CASSLQGANTGELFF. CDR3 nucleotides: TGTGCCAGCAGCTTACAGGGGGCGAACACCGGGGAGCTGTTTTTT. The J gene is TRBJ2-2, the V gene TRBV7-6; 7 bases agree with TRBD1. This CDR3 spans 15 amino acids. Germline lookup yields CDR1 SGHVS and CDR2 FNYEAQ. V lost 2 bases to trimming and J lost 0 bases; unmatched junction nucleotides: 0.

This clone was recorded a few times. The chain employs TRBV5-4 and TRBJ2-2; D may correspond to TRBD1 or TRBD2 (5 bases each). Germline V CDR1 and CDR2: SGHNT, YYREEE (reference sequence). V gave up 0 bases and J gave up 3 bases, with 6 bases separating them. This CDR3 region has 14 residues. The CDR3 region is CASSLGDHTGELFF. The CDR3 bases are TGTGCCAGCAGCTTGGGGGACCACACCGGGGAGCTGTTTTTT.

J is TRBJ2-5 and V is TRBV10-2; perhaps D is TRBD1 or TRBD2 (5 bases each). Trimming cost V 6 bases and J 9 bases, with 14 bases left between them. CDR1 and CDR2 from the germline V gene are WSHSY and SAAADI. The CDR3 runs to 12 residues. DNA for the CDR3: TGCGCCAGCAGCGGGGCCCGGTGGGCCCAGTACTTC. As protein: CASSGARWAQYF.

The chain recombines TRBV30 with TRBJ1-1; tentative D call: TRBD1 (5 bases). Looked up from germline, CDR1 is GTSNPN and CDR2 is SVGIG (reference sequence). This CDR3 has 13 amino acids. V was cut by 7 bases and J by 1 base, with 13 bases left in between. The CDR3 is CAFSGTANTEAFF. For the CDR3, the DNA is TGTGCCTTTAGCGGGACCGCGAACACTGAAGCTTTCTTT.

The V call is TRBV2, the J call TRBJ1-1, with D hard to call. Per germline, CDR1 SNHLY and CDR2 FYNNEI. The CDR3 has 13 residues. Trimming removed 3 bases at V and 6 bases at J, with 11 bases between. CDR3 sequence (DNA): TGTGCCAGCAGTGATTCTATTCGGGCTGAAGCTTTCTTT. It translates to CASSDSIRAEAFF.

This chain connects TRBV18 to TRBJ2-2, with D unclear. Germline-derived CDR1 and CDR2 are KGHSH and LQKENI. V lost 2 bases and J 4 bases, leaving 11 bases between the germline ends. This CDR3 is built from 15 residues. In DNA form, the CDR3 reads TGTGCCAGCTCACCAATAAGCCCGGGCACCGGGGAGCTGTTTTTT. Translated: CASSPISPGTGELFF. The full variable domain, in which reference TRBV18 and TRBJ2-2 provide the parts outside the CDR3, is NAGVMQNPRHLVRRRGQEARLRCSPMKGHSHVYWYRQLPEEGLKFMVYLQKENIIDESGMPKERFSAEFPKEGPSILRIQQVVRGDSAAYFCASSPISPGTGELFFGEGSRLTVL.

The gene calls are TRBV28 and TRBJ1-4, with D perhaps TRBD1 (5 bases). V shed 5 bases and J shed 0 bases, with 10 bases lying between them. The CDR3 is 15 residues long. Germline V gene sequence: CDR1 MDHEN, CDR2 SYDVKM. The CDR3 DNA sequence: TGTGCCAGCAGTCGGGACGGGGCAACTAATGAAAAACTGTTTTTT. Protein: CASSRDGATNEKLFF.

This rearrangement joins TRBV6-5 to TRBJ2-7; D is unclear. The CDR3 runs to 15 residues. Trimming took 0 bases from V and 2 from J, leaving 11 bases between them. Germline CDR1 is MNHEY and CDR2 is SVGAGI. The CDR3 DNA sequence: TGTGCCAGCAGTTACTCTTTCCTTACGGCCTACGAGCAGTACTTC. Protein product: CASSYSFLTAYEQYF.

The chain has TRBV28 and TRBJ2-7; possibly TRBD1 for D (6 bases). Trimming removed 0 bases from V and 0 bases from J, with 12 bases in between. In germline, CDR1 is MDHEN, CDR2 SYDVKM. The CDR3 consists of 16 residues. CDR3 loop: CASSLWGAGASYEQYF. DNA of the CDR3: TGTGCCAGCAGTTTATGGGGGGCAGGGGCCTCCTACGAGCAGTACTTC.

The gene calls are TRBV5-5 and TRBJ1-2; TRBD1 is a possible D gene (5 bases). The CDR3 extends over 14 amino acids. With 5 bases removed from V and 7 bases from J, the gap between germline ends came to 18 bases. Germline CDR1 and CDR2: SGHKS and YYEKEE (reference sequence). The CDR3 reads CASSSGLGLSGYTF. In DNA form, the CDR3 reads TGTGCCAGCAGTTCAGGGTTGGGGCTGTCTGGCTACACCTTC.